The source of this T cell receptor beta chain is a study of Graves' ophthalmopathy and Graves' hyperthyroidism. Study summary: At the time of initial diagnosis and before any treatment, peripheral blood was collected.

The diagnosis combined clinical symptoms, thyroxine, TRAb, thyroid ultrasound and orbital computed tomography scans. Amplified TCR beta CDR3 regions were obtained using RNA transcripts as template. After a first-round RT-PCR with HTBI primers, a second-round multiplex PCR was run. TCRdb analysed the multiplex PCR reads with MiXCR anew, one entry per CDR3 protein. The sample carries hundreds of thousands of distinct CDR3 sequences, around 20% recorded once. This clonotype was seen a few times. Its antigen is not identified. Study-wide results and caveats: Ophthalmopathy progression prediction by the model yielded a sensitivity of approximately 68% and a specificity of roughly 72%.

The CDR3 spans 14 residues. The V gene lost 5 bases and the J gene lost 8 bases, with 18 bases spanning the gap. The TCR comes from a woman under 30 with stable Graves' hyperthyroidism. The source material was peripheral blood. The J gene is TRBJ1-2, the V gene TRBV12-3 or TRBV12-4; the D is unclear. CDR3 residues: CASSETKLSLGYTF. CDR3 DNA: TGTGCCAGCAGTGAGACAAAGCTGTCGTTGGGCTACACCTTC.